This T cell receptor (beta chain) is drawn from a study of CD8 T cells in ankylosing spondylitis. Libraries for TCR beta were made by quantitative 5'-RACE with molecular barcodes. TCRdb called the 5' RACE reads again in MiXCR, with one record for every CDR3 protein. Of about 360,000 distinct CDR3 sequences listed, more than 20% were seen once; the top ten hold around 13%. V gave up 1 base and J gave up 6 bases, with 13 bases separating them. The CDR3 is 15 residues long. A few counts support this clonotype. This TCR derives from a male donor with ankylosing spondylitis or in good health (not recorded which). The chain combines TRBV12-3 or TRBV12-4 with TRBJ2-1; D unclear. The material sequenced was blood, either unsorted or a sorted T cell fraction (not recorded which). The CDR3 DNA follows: TGTGCCAGCAGTTTAGGCGTGGCAGACTTCAATGAGCAGTTCTTC. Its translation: CASSLGVADFNEQFF.